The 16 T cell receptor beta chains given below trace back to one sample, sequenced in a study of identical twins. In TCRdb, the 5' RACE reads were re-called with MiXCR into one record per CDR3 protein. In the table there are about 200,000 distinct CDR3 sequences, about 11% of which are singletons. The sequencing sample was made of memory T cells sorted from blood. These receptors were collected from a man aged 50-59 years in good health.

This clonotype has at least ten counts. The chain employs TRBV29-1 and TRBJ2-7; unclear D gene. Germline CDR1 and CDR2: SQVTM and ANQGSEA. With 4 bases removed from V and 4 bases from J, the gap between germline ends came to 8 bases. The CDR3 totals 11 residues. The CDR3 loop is CSVGPAYEQYF. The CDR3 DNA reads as TGCAGCGTTGGTCCCGCTTACGAGCAGTACTTC.

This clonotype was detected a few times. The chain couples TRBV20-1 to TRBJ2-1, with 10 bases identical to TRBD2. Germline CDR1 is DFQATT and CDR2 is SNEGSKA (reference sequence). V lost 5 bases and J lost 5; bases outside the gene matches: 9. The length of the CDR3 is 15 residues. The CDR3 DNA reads TGCAGTGCTGGACGAAGCGGGAGGGCCAACAATGAGCAGTTCTTC. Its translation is CSAGRSGRANNEQFF.

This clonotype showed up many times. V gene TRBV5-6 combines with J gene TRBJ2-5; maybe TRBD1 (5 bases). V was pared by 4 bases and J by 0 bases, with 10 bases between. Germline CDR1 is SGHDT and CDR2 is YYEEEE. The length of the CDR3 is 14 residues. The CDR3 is CASSVTGHQETQYF. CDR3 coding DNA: TGTGCCAGCAGCGTAACAGGTCACCAAGAGACCCAGTACTTC.

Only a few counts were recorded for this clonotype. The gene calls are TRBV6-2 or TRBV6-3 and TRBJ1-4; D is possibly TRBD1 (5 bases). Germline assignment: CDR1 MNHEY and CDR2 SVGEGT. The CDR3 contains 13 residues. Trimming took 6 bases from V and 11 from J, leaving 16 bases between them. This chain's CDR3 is CASRRGTDEKLFF. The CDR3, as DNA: TGTGCCAGCAGACGAGGGACGGACGAGAAACTGTTTTTT.

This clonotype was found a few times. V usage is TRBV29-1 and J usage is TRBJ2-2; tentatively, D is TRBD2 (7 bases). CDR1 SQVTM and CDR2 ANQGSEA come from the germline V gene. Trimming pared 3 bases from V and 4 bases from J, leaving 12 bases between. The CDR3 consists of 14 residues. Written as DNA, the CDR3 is TGCAGCGTTGAGGGGGGGCTGAGCACCGGGGAGCTGTTTTTT. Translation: CSVEGGLSTGELFF.

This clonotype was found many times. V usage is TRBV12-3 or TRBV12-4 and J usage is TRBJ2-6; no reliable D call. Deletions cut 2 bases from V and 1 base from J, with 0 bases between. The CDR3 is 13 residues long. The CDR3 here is CASSLSGANVLTF. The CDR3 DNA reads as TGTGCCAGCAGTTTATCTGGGGCCAACGTCCTGACTTTC.

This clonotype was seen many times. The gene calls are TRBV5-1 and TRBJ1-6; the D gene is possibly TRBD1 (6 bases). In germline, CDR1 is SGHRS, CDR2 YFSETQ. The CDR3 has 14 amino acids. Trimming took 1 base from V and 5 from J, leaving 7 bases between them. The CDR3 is CASSLQGHNSPLHF. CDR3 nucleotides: TGCGCCAGCAGCTTGCAGGGGCATAATTCACCCCTCCACTTT.

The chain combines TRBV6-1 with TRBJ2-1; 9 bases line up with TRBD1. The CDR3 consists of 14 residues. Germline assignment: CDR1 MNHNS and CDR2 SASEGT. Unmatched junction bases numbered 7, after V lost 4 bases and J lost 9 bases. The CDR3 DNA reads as TGTGCCAGCAGTGTTAACAGGGGGCCGAGTGAGCAGTTCTTC. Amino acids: CASSVNRGPSEQFF.

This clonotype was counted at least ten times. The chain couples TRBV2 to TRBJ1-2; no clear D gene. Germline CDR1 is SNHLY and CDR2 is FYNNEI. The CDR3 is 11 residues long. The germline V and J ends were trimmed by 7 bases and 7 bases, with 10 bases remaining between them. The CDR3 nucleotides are TGTGCCAGCACGCTCGCCGTTGGCTACACCTTC. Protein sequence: CASTLAVGYTF. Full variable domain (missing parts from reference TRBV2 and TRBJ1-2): EPEVTQTPSHQVTQMGQEVILRCVPISNHLYFYWYRQILGQKVEFLVSFYNNEISEKSEIFDDQFSVERPDGSNFTLKIRSTKLEDSAMYFCASTLAVGYTFGSGTRLTVV.

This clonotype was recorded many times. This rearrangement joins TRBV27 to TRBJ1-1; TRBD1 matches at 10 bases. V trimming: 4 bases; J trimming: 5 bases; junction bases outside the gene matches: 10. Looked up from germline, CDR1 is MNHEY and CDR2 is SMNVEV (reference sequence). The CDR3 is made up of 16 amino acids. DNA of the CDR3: TGTGCCAGCAGTTCCAGGACAGGGGGGTTTTATACTGAAGCTTTCTTT. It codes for CASSSRTGGFYTEAFF.

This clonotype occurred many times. The CDR3 protein is CSVLLGRGTQYF. The DNA for the CDR3 is TGCAGCGTGTTACTAGGCCGGGGGACCCAGTACTTC. V and J are TRBV29-1 and TRBJ2-5, with a possible D match to TRBD2 (5 bases). The germline V and J ends were trimmed by 6 bases and 7 bases, with 15 bases remaining between them. CDR1 is SQVTM and CDR2 is ANQGSEA in the germline V gene. The CDR3 runs 12 residues.

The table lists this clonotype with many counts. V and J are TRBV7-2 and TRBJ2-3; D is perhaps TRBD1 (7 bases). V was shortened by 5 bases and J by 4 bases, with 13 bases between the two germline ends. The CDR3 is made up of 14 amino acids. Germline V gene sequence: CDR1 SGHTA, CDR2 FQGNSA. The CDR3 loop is CASSPRRGPDTQYF. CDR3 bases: TGTGCCAGCAGCCCTCGGAGGGGGCCAGATACGCAGTATTTT.

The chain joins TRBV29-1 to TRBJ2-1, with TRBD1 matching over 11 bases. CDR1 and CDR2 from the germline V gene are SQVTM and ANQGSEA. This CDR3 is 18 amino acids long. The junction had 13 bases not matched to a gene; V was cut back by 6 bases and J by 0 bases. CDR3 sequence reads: CSVTRDRGALSSYNEQFF. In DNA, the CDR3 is TGCAGCGTAACTCGGGACAGGGGGGCCTTGAGCTCCTACAATGAGCAGTTCTTC.

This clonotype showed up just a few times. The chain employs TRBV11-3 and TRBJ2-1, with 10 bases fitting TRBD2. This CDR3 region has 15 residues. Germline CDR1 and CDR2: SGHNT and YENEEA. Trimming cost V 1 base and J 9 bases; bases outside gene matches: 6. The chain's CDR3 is CASSLGSGGLVEQFF. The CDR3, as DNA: TGTGCCAGCAGCTTAGGTAGCGGGGGGTTGGTTGAGCAGTTCTTC.

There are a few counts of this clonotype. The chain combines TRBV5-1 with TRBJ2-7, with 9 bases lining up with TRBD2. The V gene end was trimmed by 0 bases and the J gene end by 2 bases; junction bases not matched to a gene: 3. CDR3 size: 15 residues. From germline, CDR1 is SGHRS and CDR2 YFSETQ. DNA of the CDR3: TGCGCCAGCAGCTTGGTAGCGGGAGCGGCCTACGAGCAGTACTTC. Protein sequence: CASSLVAGAAYEQYF.

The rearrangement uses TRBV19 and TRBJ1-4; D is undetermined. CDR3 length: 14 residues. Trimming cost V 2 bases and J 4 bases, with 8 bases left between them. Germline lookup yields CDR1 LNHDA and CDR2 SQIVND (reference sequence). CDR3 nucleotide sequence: TGTGCCAGTAGTATACATCGAGGTAATGAAAAACTGTTTTTT. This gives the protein CASSIHRGNEKLFF.